A selection of T cell receptor beta chains follows, all from one sample in a study of cytomegalovirus exposure and HLA in healthy donors. Measured with immunoSEQ multiplex PCR; TCRdb has only the in-frame clones, and not every one. This table holds 50,000 or so clones, around 90% found once. The sample consisted of PBMCs. The receptor set was obtained from a woman under 30 in good health and CMV-seropositive. CDR3s include the opening cysteine and the closing phenylalanine or tryptophan.

TRBV27	TRBJ2-3	CASSPHVSLGTQYF
TRBV4-2	TRBJ1-4	CASSQDLWVGAEEKLFF
TRBV10-3	TRBJ1-6	CAISVGTDYNSPLHF
TRBV6-1	TRBJ1-2	CASSEQRAIDGYTF
TRBV5-1	TRBJ2-5	CASSSGQPEPQYF
TRBV9	TRBJ2-3	CASSVATGLDTQYF
TRBV5-1	TRBJ1-1	CASSLAGGGTEAFF
TRBV7-3	TRBJ2-7	CASSLRGTGYEQYF
TRBV28	TRBJ1-3	CASSLRGQGSARNTIYF
TRBV7-2	TRBJ2-5	CASSPTGFQETQYF
TRBV19	TRBJ1-5	CASSIDARNQPQHF
TRBV28	TRBJ2-3	CASSFSGGKPDTQYF
TRBV4-3	TRBJ2-5	CASSQGGLARGETQYF
TRBV30	TRBJ1-4	CAWSVSGQPNEKLFF
TRBV30	TRBJ2-2	CAWSGFTGTTNTGELFF
TRBV9	TRBJ2-5	CASSLGTPKGETQYF
TRBV7-7	TRBJ2-3	CASSPSGGADTQYF
TRBV19	TRBJ1-4	CASSTQTVLKEKLFF
TRBV6-1	TRBJ2-4	CASSEGTVLAKNIQYF
TRBV2	TRBJ1-1	CASSAQGDNTEAFF
TRBV28	TRBJ2-3	CASSLSLDTDTQYF
TRBV18	TRBJ2-2	CASSLMRPVGESTGELFF
TRBV9	TRBJ2-7	CASSEYTGAEQYF
TRBV20-1	TRBJ1-2	CSGGDGYTF
TRBV29-1	TRBJ2-3	CSGLLAGDEDTQYF
TRBV6-1	TRBJ1-4	CASFTQGSNEKLFF
TRBV10-1	TRBJ1-1	CASSDTGATEAFF
TRBV7-8	TRBJ1-1	CASSSLQGVRTEAFF
TRBV28	TRBJ2-7	CASSSSTVPPYEQYF
TRBV5-1	TRBJ1-4	CASSPLTATNEKLFF
TRBV30	TRBJ1-6	CAWSVKAGSPLHF
TRBV28	TRBJ1-2	CASRTGDNYGYTF
TRBV7-3	TRBJ1-1	CASSIRGVRNTEAFF
TRBV9	TRBJ1-2	CASSVATSSNYGYTF
TRBV11-3	TRBJ2-7	CASSSNARADAEQYF
TRBV6-5	TRBJ2-5	CASSYQGLAGGETQYF
TRBV2	TRBJ2-7	CASMGTGRYYEQYF
TRBV28	TRBJ1-2	CASSSSLIAGNYGYTF
TRBV6-1	TRBJ1-1	CASRIHRVAEAFF
TRBV30	TRBJ2-2	CAWSVRIGPTSGLNTGELFF
TRBV7-3	TRBJ2-2	CASSRGGANTGELFF
TRBV11-3	TRBJ2-3	CASSVGSGETDTQYF
TRBV2	TRBJ1-1	CASSVMRGRLNTEAFF
TRBV28	TRBJ2-3	CASKRTGGTDTQYF
TRBV6-1	TRBJ2-7	CASSNWDRLYEQYF
TRBV7-2	TRBJ2-7	CASRQGNYEQYF
TRBV6-5	TRBJ2-7	CASSYSTDSSYEQYF
TRBV5-1	TRBJ1-4	CASSLGQPAANEKLFF
TRBV4-3	TRBJ2-1	CASSQANRGYNEQFF
TRBV5-4	TRBJ1-4	CASSPGGTGEEKLFF
TRBV27	TRBJ2-1	CASSLRGPWASGGLSSYNEQFF
TRBV5-5	TRBJ1-6	CASNADRGNSPLHF